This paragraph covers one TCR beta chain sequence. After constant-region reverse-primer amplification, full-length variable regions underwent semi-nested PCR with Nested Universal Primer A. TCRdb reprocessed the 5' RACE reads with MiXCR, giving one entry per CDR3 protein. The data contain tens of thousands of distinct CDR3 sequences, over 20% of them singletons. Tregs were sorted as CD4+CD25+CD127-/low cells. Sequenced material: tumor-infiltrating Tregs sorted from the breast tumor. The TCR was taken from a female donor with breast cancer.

Here the CDR3 reads CASSLTGTNTEAFF. In DNA, the CDR3 is TGTGCCAGCAGTTTAACAGGTACGAACACTGAAGCTTTCTTT. V is TRBV12-3 or TRBV12-4 and J is TRBJ1-1; a weak D match, TRBD1 (5 bases). The ends were cut back, 2 bases at V and 1 base at J, with 8 bases in the middle. The CDR3 is 14 residues long.